Below, one T cell receptor beta chain is given with its context. As yet, its antigen is unknown. Germline V gives CDR1 SEHNR, CDR2 FQNEAQ (reference sequence). This CDR3 has 15 amino acids. Trimming took 4 bases from V and 4 from J; bases not matched to a gene: 7. Data came from immunoSEQ multiplex PCR; TCRdb stores just in-frame clones and leaves some out. The table includes around 17,000 clones, 50% to 75% detected once. The data were taken from a study of T cell repertoires in ileal Crohn's disease. Overall study results and limits: Sorted CD8 T cells held more high-frequency clones than CD4. Compared with non-smokers, active smokers at surgery showed more clonal expansions.

Adults with ileal or ileocolonic Crohn's disease and an indication for resection were eligible. The chain couples TRBV7-9 to TRBJ1-2; 9 bases agree with TRBD1. The TCR was taken from an adult with Crohn's disease. Sequencing used ileal tissue. CDR3 sequence reads: CASSSSGTGIYGYTF. The CDR3 DNA is TGTGCCAGCAGCTCCTCCGGGACAGGGATCTATGGCTACACCTTC.